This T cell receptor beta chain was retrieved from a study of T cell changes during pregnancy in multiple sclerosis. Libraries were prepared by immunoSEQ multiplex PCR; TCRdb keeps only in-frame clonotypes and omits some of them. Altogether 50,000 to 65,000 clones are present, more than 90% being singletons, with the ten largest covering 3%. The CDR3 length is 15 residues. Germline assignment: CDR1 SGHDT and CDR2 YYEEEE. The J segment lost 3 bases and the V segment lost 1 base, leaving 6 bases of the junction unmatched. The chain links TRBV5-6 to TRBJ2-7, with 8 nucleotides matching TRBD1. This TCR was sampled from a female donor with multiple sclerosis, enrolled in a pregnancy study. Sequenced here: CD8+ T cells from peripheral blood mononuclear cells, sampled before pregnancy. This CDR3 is CASSLSRTGNYEQYF. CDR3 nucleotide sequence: TGTGCCAGCAGCTTGAGCCGGACAGGGAACTACGAGCAGTACTTC.